Sequencing of this T cell receptor (beta chain) was carried out in a study of shared clonotypes between healthy human individuals. As to this clone: Its cognate antigen is unknown.

Study results and caveats: Some clonotypes were shared by all four sorted-subset donors, while others were not shared. The non-shared ones had lower generation probabilities than the shared ones.

The assay was immunoSEQ multiplex PCR, and TCRdb's table has in-frame clones only and misses some. The profile covers approximately 2.4 million clones, with under 97% appearing a single time and approximately 0.13% taken by the ten largest. The CDR3 covers 17 residues. CDR1 and CDR2 (germline): SGHVS, FQNEAQ. The V and J ends lost 6 bases and 3 bases, in that order; junction bases with no gene match: 13. The sequenced sample consisted of naive CD4+ T cells sorted from blood. The subset denotes: CD45RA+ positively selected. This sequence joins TRBV7-8 and TRBJ2-3, with TRBD1 identical over 9 bases. This TCR derives from a man aged 18 to 35 in good health. The CDR3 region has the DNA TGTGCCAGCAGTCTATCCCGGGACAGGGAACTTACAGATACGCAGTATTTT. Residues: CASSLSRDRELTDTQYF.